The rows below give T cell receptor beta chains drawn from one sample of a study of cytomegalovirus exposure and HLA in healthy donors. The data were produced by immunoSEQ multiplex PCR, yet TCRdb's version contains in-frame clones alone and is incomplete. The table has 60,000 to 70,000 clones, 80% to 95% seen once; the top ten hold approximately 5.3%. The material sequenced was PBMCs. These receptors all stem from a man aged 18 to 35 in good health and CMV-seropositive. CDR3s leave out the opening cysteine and the closing phenylalanine or tryptophan. Fields, in order: V gene, J gene, CDR3 protein.

v_gene: TRBV14; j_gene: TRBJ2-5; CDR3aa: ASSQGWRAQETQY
v_gene: TRBV5-4; j_gene: TRBJ2-3; CDR3aa: ASSPGLAGWGDTQY
v_gene: TRBV2; j_gene: TRBJ2-3; CDR3aa: ASSGTADTQY
v_gene: TRBV28; j_gene: TRBJ2-1; CDR3aa: ASSPLDEQF
v_gene: TRBV27; j_gene: TRBJ1-1; CDR3aa: ASSWRANTEAF
v_gene: TRBV9; j_gene: TRBJ2-7; CDR3aa: ASSAGTGPYEQY
v_gene: TRBV28; j_gene: TRBJ2-5; CDR3aa: ASSLSGVETQY
v_gene: TRBV19; j_gene: TRBJ2-7; CDR3aa: ASSIRSGNVGYEQY
v_gene: TRBV18; j_gene: TRBJ2-7; CDR3aa: ASSHRESYEQY
v_gene: TRBV4-1; j_gene: TRBJ2-5; CDR3aa: ASSRVLAEETQY
v_gene: TRBV25-1; j_gene: TRBJ1-4; CDR3aa: ASMDRINEKLF
v_gene: TRBV6-1; j_gene: TRBJ1-5; CDR3aa: ASSEDVEGTQPQH
v_gene: TRBV7-9; j_gene: TRBJ2-1; CDR3aa: ASSGLTSGSGDEQF
v_gene: TRBV7-3; j_gene: TRBJ2-1; CDR3aa: ASSSTDSLNEQF
v_gene: TRBV6-5; j_gene: TRBJ2-2; CDR3aa: ASSPEIGELF
v_gene: TRBV4-2; j_gene: TRBJ2-7; CDR3aa: ASSPGGYEQY
v_gene: TRBV9; j_gene: TRBJ2-1; CDR3aa: ASSVGGLDEQF
v_gene: TRBV18; j_gene: TRBJ2-2; CDR3aa: ASSRREGELF
v_gene: TRBV7-6; j_gene: TRBJ2-1; CDR3aa: ASSLSRGHEQF
v_gene: TRBV28; j_gene: TRBJ2-7; CDR3aa: ASKGQGSEQY
v_gene: TRBV28; j_gene: TRBJ1-2; CDR3aa: ASSIDSSYGYT
v_gene: TRBV7-9; j_gene: TRBJ2-7; CDR3aa: ASSYHPGLRLIGEQY
v_gene: TRBV9; j_gene: TRBJ2-1; CDR3aa: ASSVGTSSYNEQF
v_gene: TRBV6-1; j_gene: TRBJ2-3; CDR3aa: ASSAQTGGSTDTQY
v_gene: TRBV7-3; j_gene: TRBJ2-6; CDR3aa: ASSLKGTSSGANVLT
v_gene: TRBV18; j_gene: TRBJ1-2; CDR3aa: ASSRTGENYGYT
v_gene: TRBV7-9; j_gene: TRBJ1-1; CDR3aa: ASSSASGTVNTEAF
v_gene: TRBV19; j_gene: TRBJ2-1; CDR3aa: ASSMDRGLYNEQF
v_gene: TRBV5-6; j_gene: TRBJ2-3; CDR3aa: ASTRSGLAGGPGDTQY
v_gene: TRBV19; j_gene: TRBJ2-5; CDR3aa: ASSKAGAQETQY
v_gene: TRBV4-1; j_gene: TRBJ2-1; CDR3aa: ASSQGLADNEQF
v_gene: TRBV29-1; j_gene: TRBJ2-1; CDR3aa: SVEQMKADNEQF
v_gene: TRBV4-1; j_gene: TRBJ2-1; CDR3aa: ASSQGPGTSGRNEQF
v_gene: TRBV6-1; j_gene: TRBJ2-2; CDR3aa: ASSPSGWDTGELF
v_gene: TRBV28; j_gene: TRBJ2-6; CDR3aa: ASSTYGGSGANVLT
v_gene: TRBV25-1; j_gene: TRBJ2-7; CDR3aa: ASSTGQGIPHEQY
v_gene: TRBV2; j_gene: TRBJ1-5; CDR3aa: ASSRDSPGDQPQH
v_gene: TRBV29-1; j_gene: TRBJ2-1; CDR3aa: SVGASGRNEQF
v_gene: TRBV6-5; j_gene: TRBJ1-1; CDR3aa: ASSYSTENTEAF
v_gene: TRBV5-6; j_gene: TRBJ1-2; CDR3aa: ASTLGDREAYGYT
v_gene: TRBV28; j_gene: TRBJ2-2; CDR3aa: ASRRTGGNGELF